The sequence of this T cell receptor beta chain was determined in a study of T cell repertoires in MIS-A myocarditis (dated by TCRdb to 2022 to 2024). A remark on this clone: What this receptor recognizes is not known. No much larger clone is present one base from it, and per-base qualities are unavailable.

The QIAamp DNA FFPE kit was used to extract genomic DNA from formalin-fixed paraffin-embedded autopsy tissue. Sequences SQVTM (CDR1) and ANQGSEA (CDR2) are obtained from the germline V gene. From the cysteine up to the phenylalanine, the CDR3 has a length of 16 residues. Solely the CDR3 DNA is kept, with 48 bases framed from the first base. The V and J ends are trimmed by 5 bases and 0 bases, leaving 19 bases between them. TCRbeta CDR3 regions were amplified by the immunoSEQ bias-controlled multiplex PCR and were subjected to high-throughput sequencing. In the paper's pipeline: CDR3 sequences were collapsed and filtered with the immunoSEQ vendor pipeline, and the abundance and frequency of each unique TCRbeta CDR3 were thereby quantified. CD-HIT clustered dominant CDR3 amino acid sequences with SARS-CoV-2-specific ImmuneCODE TCRbeta sequences at a 90% global sequence identity threshold. A clone was classed as hyperexpanded at a frequency of 0.1 to 1 and as large at a frequency of 0.01 to 0.1. For the dominant clones, CDR3 amino acid sequences and V and J gene assignments were confirmed with MiXCR. The R stringdist package was used to calculate Levenshtein distances between the patient clonotypes and the ImmuneCODE hits. TCRdb mirrors the immuneACCESS table, restricted to in-frame sequences. Some clones are absent from its copies; in checked studies, under half trace to an unresolved V gene, and the reason for the others is unknown. The V and J calls and clone size were taken over from that table, and D and trimming were inferred from the DNA. A total of about 15,000 clones appear in this sample, around 70% of them only once. Of the sample, around 64% falls within the top ten clones.

The source is a man aged 18 to 30 with fulminant myocarditis from multisystem inflammatory syndrome in adults (MIS-A) after COVID-19. The material sequenced was left ventricle heart tissue obtained at autopsy. The cell subset or site label, as the study defines it: cardiac tissue sample (left or right ventricle, interventricular septum, or pericardium). The chain is encoded by TRBV29-1 joined to TRBJ2-5; the D gene is perhaps TRBD1, on 6 matching bases. The DNA sequence is given as TGCAGCGTTACTTTTCGGACAGAAAGGTACCAAGAGACCCAGTACTTC. This codes for CSVTFRTERYQETQYF.